This T cell receptor (beta chain) was recorded in a study of blood T cell repertoires in COVID-19. Study summary: COVID-19 samples, acute and convalescent, were from the United States, Italy and Spain. Sample material is recorded as cDNA or gDNA derived from T cells, B-cell-depleted T cells, or PBMCs.

Seattle patient enrollment occurred during active infection, with longitudinal follow-up thereafter. In the authors' methods: How many nucleated cells were present was estimated from reference gene primer amplification. Sequenced by immunoSEQ multiplex PCR; TCRdb stores in-frame clones only, minus some. The V and J calls and clone size come from that table; D and trimming were worked out from the DNA. Of roughly 380,000 clones in the sample, about 91% were seen once. CDR1 and CDR2 from the germline V gene are SEHNR and FQNEAQ (reference sequence). The CDR3 has 15 amino acids. Trimming stripped 5 bases from V and 3 bases from J, with 15 bases between.

The chain links TRBV7-9 to TRBJ2-3, with D tentatively TRBD2 (5 bases). The clonotype originates from a woman between 40 and 50 years old with COVID-19, enrolled during active disease. The sample taken for sequencing was peripheral blood. As DNA, the CDR3 is TGTGCCAGCAGCCCCCTAGCCGGACGGACAGATACGCAGTATTTT. Residues: CASSPLAGRTDTQYF.